The rows below give T cell receptor beta chains drawn from one sample of a study of blood T cell repertoires in COVID-19. TCRdb's copy holds only in-frame clones and misses some; the assay was immunoSEQ multiplex PCR. The sample comprises almost 250,000 clones, around 88% of which are singletons, and 3.5% to 4.5% rests with the top ten. Sequenced material: PBMCs or T cells enriched from blood (not recorded which). The receptors were sampled from a young woman who had recovered from COVID-19. CDR3s include the opening cysteine and the closing phenylalanine or tryptophan. D genes are given only for firm matches. Only part of the rows carry a size: once, few, many, or a class if the clone is expanded.

clone size,D gene,V gene,J gene,CDR3 protein,CDR3 DNA
.,.,TRBV21-1,TRBJ1-1,CASSNRGSPRDFF,TGTGCCAGCAGCAACCGAGGTTCCCCGAGGGATTTCTTT
.,.,TRBV4-2,TRBJ2-7,CASSRNGYEQYF,TGTGCCAGCAGCCGAAACGGCTACGAGCAGTACTTC
.,.,TRBV30,TRBJ1-1,CAWSYDRSNTEAFF,TGTGCCTGGAGTTATGACAGAAGTAACACTGAAGCTTTCTTT
once,TRBD1,TRBV29-1,TRBJ2-4,CSVDGTGGDIQYF,TGCAGCGTTGACGGGACAGGGGGTGACATTCAGTACTTC
once,.,TRBV7-3,TRBJ2-1,CASSLTGTTYNEQFF,TGTGCCAGCAGCTTAACCGGGACAACCTACAATGAGCAGTTCTTC
.,TRBD1,TRBV7-9,TRBJ2-4,CASSLGAGGAKNIQYF,TGTGCCAGCAGCTTAGGGGCAGGGGGCGCCAAAAACATTCAGTACTTC
.,.,TRBV3-1/TRBV3-2,TRBJ1-1,CASRRLEDTEAFF,TGTGCCAGCAGACGACTGGAGGACACTGAAGCTTTCTTT
few,.,TRBV5-1,TRBJ2-1,CASSGDWTHSGNEQFF,TGCGCCAGCAGCGGGGATTGGACTCACTCGGGTAATGAGCAGTTCTTC
.,TRBD1,TRBV5-5,TRBJ1-4,CASSWTGGGEKLFF,TGTGCCAGCAGCTGGACAGGGGGCGGTGAAAAACTGTTTTTT
.,TRBD1,TRBV7-2,TRBJ1-2,CASSLTPGQGYGYTF,TGTGCCAGCAGCCTTACTCCGGGACAGGGCTATGGCTACACCTTC
.,.,TRBV5-4,TRBJ1-1,CASSSSTGTEAFF,TGTGCCAGCAGCTCTAGTACAGGGACCGAAGCTTTCTTT
.,.,TRBV2,TRBJ1-2,CASSPRELNNYGYTF,TGTGCCAGCAGCCCCAGGGAATTGAATAACTATGGCTACACCTTC
.,.,TRBV20-1,TRBJ1-1,CSARHDTEAFF,TGCAGTGCTAGACATGACACTGAAGCTTTCTTT
.,TRBD1,TRBV18,TRBJ2-2,CASSRDLGTGIDPNTGELFF,TGTGCCAGCTCACGCGACCTCGGGACAGGGATTGACCCGAACACCGGGGAGCTGTTTTTT
.,.,TRBV29-1,TRBJ1-2,CSCRQGSYGYTF,TGCTCGTGTCGGCAGGGGAGCTATGGCTACACCTTC
.,TRBD2,TRBV20-1,TRBJ2-1,CSASSGTSGRWNEQFF,TGCAGTGCTAGTTCCGGGACTAGCGGAAGATGGAATGAGCAGTTCTTC
.,TRBD1,TRBV28,TRBJ1-5,CASSPPRTGGDQPQHF,TGTGCCAGCAGTCCCCCCAGGACAGGGGGGGATCAGCCCCAGCATTTT
.,.,TRBV7-2,TRBJ1-1,CASSSLGGRDTEAFF,TGTGCCAGCAGCTCCCTGGGAGGGCGGGACACTGAAGCTTTCTTT
.,.,TRBV5-4,TRBJ2-1,CASSPVEYNEQFF,TGTGCCAGCAGCCCGGTGGAGTACAATGAGCAGTTCTTC
.,.,TRBV18,TRBJ1-6,CASSPTGHNSPLHF,TGTGCCAGCTCACCAACAGGTCATAATTCACCCCTCCACTTT
.,.,TRBV7-3,TRBJ1-1,CASSKGNLNTEAFF,TGTGCCAGCAGCAAGGGGAACCTGAACACTGAAGCTTTCTTT
.,TRBD1,TRBV7-9,TRBJ2-7,CASSLRGQGLPYEQYF,TGTGCCAGCAGCTTAAGGGGACAGGGTTTACCCTACGAGCAGTACTTC
.,TRBD1,TRBV3-1/TRBV3-2,TRBJ1-5,CASSLQGRPQHF,TGTGCCAGCAGCCTACAGGGGAGGCCCCAGCATTTT
.,TRBD2,TRBV5-1,TRBJ2-5,CASSSFTSGSPQETQYF,TGCGCCAGCAGCTCATTTACTAGCGGGAGCCCCCAAGAGACCCAGTACTTC
.,TRBD1,TRBV14,TRBJ1-2,CASSQAYPRDRPFRNYGYTF,TGTGCCAGCAGCCAAGCCTATCCCCGGGACAGGCCCTTCAGGAACTATGGCTACACCTTC
once,.,TRBV27,TRBJ1-1,CASAGRAENTEAFF,TGTGCCAGCGCTGGGAGGGCAGAGAACACTGAAGCTTTCTTT
.,.,TRBV3-1/TRBV3-2,TRBJ1-2,CASSQGRGSYGYTF,TGTGCCAGCAGCCAAGGGCGGGGTAGCTATGGCTACACCTTC
.,.,TRBV15,TRBJ1-1,CATSREEGAEAFF,TGTGCCACCAGCAGGGAGGAAGGCGCTGAAGCTTTCTTT
.,TRBD1,TRBV25-1,TRBJ1-2,CASSYRGSYGYTF,TGTGCCAGCAGTTACAGGGGGAGCTATGGCTACACCTTC
.,.,TRBV20-1,TRBJ1-1,CSASRAGVTEAFF,TGCAGTGCTAGTAGAGCAGGGGTAACTGAAGCTTTCTTT
.,TRBD1,TRBV27,TRBJ2-7,CASSFGQGPYEQYF,TGTGCCAGCAGTTTCGGACAGGGCCCCTACGAGCAGTACTTC
.,.,TRBV4-1,TRBJ1-2,CASSQPQGEEHGYTF,TGCGCCAGCAGCCAGCCACAGGGTGAGGAGCATGGCTACACCTTC
.,TRBD1,TRBV6-5,TRBJ1-1,CASKPGPGGTEAFF,TGTGCCAGCAAACCGGGGCCAGGGGGCACTGAAGCTTTCTTT
.,.,TRBV27,TRBJ1-5,CASSHSNQPQHF,TGTGCCAGCAGTCATAGCAATCAGCCCCAGCATTTT
.,.,TRBV19,TRBJ1-5,CASSPQDWYSNQPQHF,TGTGCCAGTAGCCCACAGGATTGGTATAGCAATCAGCCCCAGCATTTT
few,.,TRBV27,TRBJ2-7,CASSLSRGPLIKQYF,TGTGCCAGCAGTTTATCGAGAGGGCCGCTTATCAAGCAGTACTTC
once,.,TRBV9,TRBJ2-1,CASSSSTGVHEQFF,TGTGCCAGCAGCAGTAGTACCGGGGTCCATGAGCAGTTCTTC
.,TRBD2,TRBV6-5,TRBJ2-7,CASSYSSLAGAEQYF,TGTGCCAGCAGTTACTCGTCGCTAGCGGGAGCCGAACAGTACTTC
.,.,TRBV3-1/TRBV3-2,TRBJ2-7,CASSQDLAGYEQYF,TGTGCCAGCAGCCAAGATTTGGCAGGCTACGAGCAGTACTTC
.,.,TRBV28,TRBJ1-5,CASSLTQALNQPQHF,TGTGCCAGCAGTTTAACACAGGCCCTCAATCAGCCCCAGCATTTT
.,TRBD1,TRBV11-3,TRBJ2-1,CASSQDRASYNEQFF,TGTGCCAGCAGCCAAGACAGGGCCTCCTACAATGAGCAGTTCTTC
.,TRBD2,TRBV2,TRBJ2-5,CASSVLAGEWETQYF,TGTGCCAGCAGTGTATTAGCGGGAGAGTGGGAGACCCAGTACTTC
.,TRBD2,TRBV11-3,TRBJ2-5,CASKGLAGDETQYF,TGTGCCAGCAAGGGACTAGCGGGAGACGAGACCCAGTACTTC
.,.,TRBV28,TRBJ2-7,CASSLGRGDTEQYF,TGTGCCAGCAGTTTAGGCAGGGGGGATACCGAGCAGTACTTC
.,TRBD1,TRBV7-6,TRBJ1-1,CASSPQTGGAGEAFF,TGTGCCAGCAGCCCCCAGACAGGGGGCGCGGGGGAAGCTTTCTTT
.,TRBD2,TRBV7-2,TRBJ2-7,CASSLMREGNYEQYF,TGTGCCAGCAGCTTAATGCGGGAGGGCAACTACGAGCAGTACTTC
.,.,TRBV4-2,TRBJ2-7,CASSPHKGVGNSYEQYF,TGTGCCAGCAGCCCCCATAAGGGGGTGGGAAACTCCTACGAGCAGTACTTC
.,TRBD2,TRBV27,TRBJ2-5,CASSSGGRAGKETQYF,TGTGCCAGCAGTTCCGGCGGGAGGGCCGGTAAAGAGACCCAGTACTTC
.,.,TRBV7-9,TRBJ1-4,CASRSGTTNEKLFF,TGTGCCAGCAGGTCCGGGACTACTAATGAAAAACTGTTTTTT
.,.,TRBV30,TRBJ1-4,CAWGMDSLNEKLFF,TGTGCCTGGGGAATGGACAGCCTTAATGAAAAACTGTTTTTT